Shown below are 8 T cell receptor beta chains from a single sample sequenced in a study of memory CD8 T cells in hepatitis C reinfection. The method was immunoSEQ multiplex PCR; TCRdb's version includes in-frame clones alone and lacks a portion of them. The data hold some 46,000 clones, with 80% to 90% observed a single time. Time point of the sample: late/post reinfection, 12 to 24 weeks after detection. TCR sequencing was done directly ex vivo on sorted cells, without expansion in vitro. Sequenced input: naive CD8+ T cells sorted from blood. All receptors come from a man younger than 35 with hepatitis C virus infection.

The chain is built from TRBV13 and TRBJ2-7, with D possibly being TRBD2 (6 bases). Germline CDR1 and CDR2: PRHDT and FYEKMQ (reference sequence). There are 16 residues in the CDR3. Between the trimmed V and J ends, which lost 5 bases and 2 bases, there was a span of 19 bases. CDR3: CASSPAGKTYPYEQYF. DNA of the CDR3: TGTGCCAGCAGCCCCGCGGGGAAAACTTACCCCTACGAGCAGTACTTC.

This clone was counted only a few times. This rearrangement joins TRBV21-1 to TRBJ1-1. TRBV21-1 is noted as a pseudogene. There are 15 residues in the CDR3. The CDR3 here is CASSPSRSRKTEAFF. The CDR3 bases are TGTGCCAGCAGCCCAAGTCGGAGTAGAAAAACTGAAGCTTTCTTT.

V is TRBV5-5 and J is TRBJ2-5, with D possibly being TRBD1 (5 bases). Trimming left V 3 bases short and J 5 bases short, with 8 bases between. This CDR3 comprises 12 residues. Germline values: CDR1 SGHKS, CDR2 YYEKEE (reference sequence). The CDR3: CASSWGRETQYF. CDR3 DNA sequence: TGTGCCAGCAGCTGGGGCAGGGAGACCCAGTACTTC.

The chain couples TRBV4-3 to TRBJ1-6; 9 bases line up with TRBD1. There are 18 residues in the CDR3. The V and J ends lost 0 bases and 2 bases, in that order; junction bases with no gene match: 5. Germline V gene lookup returns CDR1 LGHNA and CDR2 YSLEER. The CDR3 DNA reads TGCGCCAGCAGCCAAGAAGCGGGACAGGGCCCCTATAATTCACCCCTCCACTTT. It encodes CASSQEAGQGPYNSPLHF.

The rearrangement joins TRBV6-5 to TRBJ2-3; TRBD1 agrees at 7 bases. This CDR3 contains 15 residues. CDR1 and CDR2 (germline): MNHEY, SVGAGI. J was trimmed by 2 bases and V by 6 bases; bases with no gene match: 8. CDR3 coding DNA: TGTGCCAGCAGACCACAGGGGTTCCCCACAGATACGCAGTATTTT. Translating it yields CASRPQGFPTDTQYF.

This sequence joins TRBV4-3 and TRBJ2-5; D may be TRBD2 (5 bases). Between the trimmed V and J ends, which lost 0 bases and 7 bases, there was a span of 15 bases. The CDR3 is made up of 15 amino acids. The germline V gene has CDR1 LGHNA and CDR2 YSLEER. The CDR3 loop reads CASSQDRAGLGTQYF. The CDR3 DNA reads TGCGCCAGCAGCCAAGATCGGGCGGGTCTAGGGACCCAGTACTTC.

The CDR3 bases are TGTGCCAGCAGCCAAGAGCCGAACACTGAAGCTTTCTTT. It encodes CASSQEPNTEAFF. The chain combines TRBV7-8 with TRBJ1-1, with D hard to call. CDR1 is SGHVS, CDR2 FQNEAQ, per germline. The CDR3 extends over 13 amino acids. Deletions cut 5 bases from V and 1 base from J, with 8 bases between.

The chain is built from TRBV27 and TRBJ1-2; no clear D gene. The CDR3 extends over 15 amino acids. Germline V gives CDR1 MNHEY, CDR2 SMNVEV (reference sequence). The V and J ends lost 7 bases and 4 bases respectively, with 19 bases between them. The CDR3 protein is CASKTAAFGGYGYTF. In nucleotides, the CDR3 is TGTGCCAGCAAAACAGCGGCCTTCGGTGGCTATGGCTACACCTTC.